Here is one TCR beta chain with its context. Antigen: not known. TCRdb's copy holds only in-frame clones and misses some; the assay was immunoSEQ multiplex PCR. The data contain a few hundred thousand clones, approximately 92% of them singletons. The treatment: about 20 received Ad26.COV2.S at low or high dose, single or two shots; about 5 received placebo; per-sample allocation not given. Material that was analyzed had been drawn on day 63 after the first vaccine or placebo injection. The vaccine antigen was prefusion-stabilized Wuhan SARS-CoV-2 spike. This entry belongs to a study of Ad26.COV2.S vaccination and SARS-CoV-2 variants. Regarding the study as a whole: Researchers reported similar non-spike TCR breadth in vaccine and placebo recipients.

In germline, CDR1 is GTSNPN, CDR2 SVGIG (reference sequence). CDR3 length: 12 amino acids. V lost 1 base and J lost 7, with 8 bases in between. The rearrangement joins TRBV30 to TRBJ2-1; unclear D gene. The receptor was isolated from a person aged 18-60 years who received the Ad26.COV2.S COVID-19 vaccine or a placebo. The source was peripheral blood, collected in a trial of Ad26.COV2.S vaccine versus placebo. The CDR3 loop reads CAWSGSINEQFF. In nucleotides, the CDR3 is TGTGCCTGGAGTGGGTCTATAAATGAGCAGTTCTTC.